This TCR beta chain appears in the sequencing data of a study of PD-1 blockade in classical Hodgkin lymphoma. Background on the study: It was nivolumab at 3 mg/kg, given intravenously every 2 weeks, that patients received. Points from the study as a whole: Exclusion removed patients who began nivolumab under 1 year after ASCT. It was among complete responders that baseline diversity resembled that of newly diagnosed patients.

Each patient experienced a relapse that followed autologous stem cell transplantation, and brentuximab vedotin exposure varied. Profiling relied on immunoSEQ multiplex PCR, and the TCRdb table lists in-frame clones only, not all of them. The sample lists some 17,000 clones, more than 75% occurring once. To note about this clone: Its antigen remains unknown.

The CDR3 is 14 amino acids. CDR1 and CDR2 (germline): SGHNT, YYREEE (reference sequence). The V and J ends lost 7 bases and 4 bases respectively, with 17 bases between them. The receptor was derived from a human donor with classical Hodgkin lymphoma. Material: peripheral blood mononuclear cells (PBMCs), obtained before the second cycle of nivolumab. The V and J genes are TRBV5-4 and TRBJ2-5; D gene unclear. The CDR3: CASHPTPGSETQYF. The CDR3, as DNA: TGTGCCAGCCACCCTACTCCGGGTTCAGAGACCCAGTACTTC.